Given below is one T cell receptor (beta chain) in context. Cohorts were assigned according to the clinical history that participants reported. The data were obtained in a study of blood T cell repertoires in COVID-19. Study summary: There were acute and convalescent COVID-19 samples, and they came from the United States, Italy and Spain.

V dropped 2 bases and J dropped 0 bases, with 12 bases sitting between them. CDR1 is SGHVS, CDR2 FNYEAQ, per germline. CDR3 length: 16 residues. Profiled with immunoSEQ multiplex PCR; TCRdb holds only in-frame clones, not every one. The sample consists of 150,000 or so clones, roughly 83% of them appearing once. The sample was PBMCs or T cells enriched from blood (not recorded which). The TCR comes from a man aged 50-59 years who had recovered from COVID-19. V and J are TRBV7-6 and TRBJ2-3, with a weak D call TRBD1 (5 bases). For the CDR3, the DNA is TGTGCCAGCAGCTTATTTACTGGACATAGCACAGATACGCAGTATTTT. Translation gives CASSLFTGHSTDTQYF.